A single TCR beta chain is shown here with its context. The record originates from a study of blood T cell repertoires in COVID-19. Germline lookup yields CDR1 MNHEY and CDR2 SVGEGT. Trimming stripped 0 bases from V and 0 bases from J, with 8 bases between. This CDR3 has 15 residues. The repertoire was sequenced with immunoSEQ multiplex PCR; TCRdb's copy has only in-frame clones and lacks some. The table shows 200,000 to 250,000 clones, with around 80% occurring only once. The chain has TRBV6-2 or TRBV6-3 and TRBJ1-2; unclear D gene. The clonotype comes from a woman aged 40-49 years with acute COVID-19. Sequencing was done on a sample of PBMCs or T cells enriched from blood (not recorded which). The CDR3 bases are TGTGCCAGCAGTTACTCGGGCAGATCTAACTATGGCTACACCTTC. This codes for CASSYSGRSNYGYTF.